The clone carrying this T cell receptor (beta chain) was seen ten or more times. Next came a second PCR, run for about 7 to 11 cycles, which used a sample-barcoded 5' primer along with a J-beta primer mix. Using its own MiXCR run on the 5' RACE reads, TCRdb lists one record per CDR3 protein. The sample holds 550,000 to 750,000 distinct CDR3 sequences, around a fifth seen once. These data are taken from a study of blood T cells in healthy people across ages. The V gene lost 5 bases and the J gene lost 4 bases, with 11 bases spanning the gap. Germline V gene data show CDR1 as MNHEY and CDR2 as SVGAGI. The CDR3 runs to 13 residues.

This chain connects TRBV6-5 to TRBJ2-5; tentatively, D is TRBD2 (6 bases). The TCR comes from a man between 65 and 85 years old in good health. The source material was blood. CDR3 in amino acids: CASSRGGVETQYF. CDR3 bases: TGTGCCAGCAGTCGAGGAGGGGTAGAGACCCAGTACTTC.